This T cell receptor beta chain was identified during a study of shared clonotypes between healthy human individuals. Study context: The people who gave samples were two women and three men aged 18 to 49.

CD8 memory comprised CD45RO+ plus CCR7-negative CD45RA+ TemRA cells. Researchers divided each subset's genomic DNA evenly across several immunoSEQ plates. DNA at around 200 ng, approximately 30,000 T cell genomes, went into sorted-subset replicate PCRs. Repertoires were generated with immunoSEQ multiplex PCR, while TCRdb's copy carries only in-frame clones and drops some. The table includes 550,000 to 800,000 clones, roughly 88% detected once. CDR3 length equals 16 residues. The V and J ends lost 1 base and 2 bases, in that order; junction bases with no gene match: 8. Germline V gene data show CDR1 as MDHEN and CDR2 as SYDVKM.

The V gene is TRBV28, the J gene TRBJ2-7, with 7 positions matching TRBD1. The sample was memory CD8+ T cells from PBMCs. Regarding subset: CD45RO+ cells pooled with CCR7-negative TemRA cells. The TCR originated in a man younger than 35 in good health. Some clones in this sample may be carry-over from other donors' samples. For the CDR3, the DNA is TGTGCCAGCAGTTTATTACTTAAGGGGACAGCCTACGAGCAGTACTTC. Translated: CASSLLLKGTAYEQYF.